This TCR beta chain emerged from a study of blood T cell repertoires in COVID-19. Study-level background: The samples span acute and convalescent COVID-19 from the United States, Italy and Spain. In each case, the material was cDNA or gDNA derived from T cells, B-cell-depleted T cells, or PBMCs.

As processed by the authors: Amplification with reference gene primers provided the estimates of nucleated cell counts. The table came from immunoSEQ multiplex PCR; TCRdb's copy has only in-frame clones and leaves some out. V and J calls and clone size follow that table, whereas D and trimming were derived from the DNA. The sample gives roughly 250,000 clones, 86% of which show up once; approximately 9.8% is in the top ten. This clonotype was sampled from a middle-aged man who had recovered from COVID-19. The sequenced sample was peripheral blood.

The CDR3 DNA is TGCGCCAGCAGCTTATCCTCAGGGACAGTCTCTGGAAACACCATATATTTT. It encodes CASSLSSGTVSGNTIYF. The chain couples TRBV5-1 to TRBJ1-3, with 7 positions matching TRBD1. This CDR3 contains 17 residues. The germline V gene has CDR1 SGHRS and CDR2 YFSETQ. Trimming took 2 bases from V and 0 from J; bases not matched to a gene: 8.